This TCR beta chain was sequenced in a study of control samples from healthy donors and cancer patients. In germline, CDR1 is SGHTA, CDR2 FQGNSA. Trimming pared 2 bases from V and 0 bases from J, leaving 6 bases between. CDR3 length: 14 residues. The assay was immunoSEQ multiplex PCR, and TCRdb's table has in-frame clones only and misses some. Counted here are around 100,000 clones, around 90% occurring once; the ten biggest clones make up 13% to 15%. Material: blood. J is TRBJ2-3 and V is TRBV7-2; D remains unclear. This TCR derives from a man under 40 in good health. Written as DNA, the CDR3 is TGTGCCAGCAGCTTAATGTGGAGCACAGATACGCAGTATTTT. It translates to CASSLMWSTDTQYF.